These T cell receptor beta chains were read from a single sample in a study of technical replicates of blood from a few donors. The table came from immunoSEQ multiplex PCR; TCRdb's copy has only in-frame clones and leaves some out. The repertoire holds tens of thousands of clones, with 75% to 90% as singletons. The sample was PBMCs. The origin of the receptors is a human donor in good health. Some clones in this sample may be carry-over from other donors' samples. Each CDR3 is given without its conserved first and last residue.

TRBJ2-3	TRBV27	ASRLGRRDTDTQY
TRBJ1-5	TRBV5-1	ASSPTGGNQPQH
TRBJ2-1	TRBV7-9	ASSRVEGTFGNNEQF
TRBJ2-7	TRBV18	ASSPDRVRYEQY
TRBJ1-5	TRBV29-1	SVSDRGINQPQH
TRBJ1-6	TRBV4-3	ASSQTRNSYNSPLH
TRBJ1-1	TRBV4-2	ASSQDAGTGSTEAF
TRBJ2-7	TRBV29-1	SVVPGLAAYEQY
TRBJ1-2	TRBV7-9	ASSPPRTGVGYT
TRBJ1-2	TRBV5-1	ASSPSGSLILGYT
TRBJ1-3	TRBV19	ASRGGQPGNTIY
TRBJ2-3	TRBV21-1	ASSKGGGTSTDTQY
TRBJ2-7	TRBV6-5	ASSRLAEAYEQY
TRBJ2-1	TRBV27	ASSRGPYNEQF
TRBJ1-1	TRBV5-1	ASSESTGGLKAF
TRBJ2-5	TRBV6-5	ASSYNAGQETQY
TRBJ1-5	TRBV10-3	AISDRGSQPQH
TRBJ1-5	TRBV7-8	ASSLVVAQPQH
TRBJ1-2	TRBV4-2	ASSQSGQGAGGYT
TRBJ2-7	TRBV27	ASRGTVYEQY
TRBJ2-6	TRBV5-4	ASSLGGQGSGANVLT
TRBJ2-7	TRBV29-1	SIEVDSTAEQY
TRBJ2-3	TRBV6-6	ASTSGRGADTQY
TRBJ2-1	TRBV5-4	ASSSDRGRYNEQF
TRBJ1-2	TRBV6-7	ASSYLIRGWRGYT
TRBJ2-7	TRBV7-2	ASSLGLAGGQGEQY
TRBJ2-6	TRBV6-5	ASSPSSGANVLT
TRBJ2-7	TRBV7-9	ASSFTGDEQY
TRBJ1-1	TRBV9	ASSGTGVGTEAF
TRBJ2-1	TRBV4-1	ASSHPGSGGGNEQF
TRBJ2-3	TRBV15	ATSSPGLAGTDTQY
TRBJ2-5	TRBV12-5	ASGPASGGGETQY
TRBJ1-1	TRBV20-1	SARVLSEAF
TRBJ2-3	TRBV28	ASSQVSTDTQY
TRBJ1-5	TRBV6-1	ASSEARGHSNQPQH
TRBJ1-4	TRBV2	ASSESEGAQEKLF
TRBJ2-1	TRBV5-1	ASSMLAGSYNEQF
TRBJ1-5	TRBV30	AWDRGGGQPQH
TRBJ2-5	TRBV5-4	ASSRGQTETQY
TRBJ2-7	TRBV5-6	ASSFGYEQY
TRBJ1-5	TRBV9	ASSAGESWLQPQH
TRBJ2-1	TRBV2	ASSGQASYNEQF
TRBJ2-3	TRBV6-1	ASSSPGQGKSQY
TRBJ1-1	TRBV12-5	ASGFSQGVTEAF
TRBJ1-2	TRBV6-1	ASRRYGYT
TRBJ1-1	TRBV5-1	ASSWTDLNTEAF
TRBJ2-1	TRBV10-3	AISERGRGYNEQF
TRBJ2-5	TRBV30	AWSVWQGSETQY
TRBJ2-3	TRBV4-3	ASSQDLSGRGDTQY